This TCR beta chain was found in a study of Graves' ophthalmopathy and Graves' hyperthyroidism. TCR beta CDR3 regions were amplified from RNA transcripts. An initial RT-PCR round employing HTBI primers preceded a second-round multiplex PCR. TCRdb independently ran MiXCR on the multiplex PCR reads; one entry per CDR3 protein. The sample carries just over 400,000 distinct CDR3 sequences, under 25% recorded once. This clonotype has ten or more counts. The CDR3 covers 16 residues. Per germline, CDR1 LNHDA and CDR2 SQIVND (reference sequence). After removal of 5 bases from V and 2 bases from J, the junction contained 6 bases not matched to a gene.

The source material was peripheral blood. The origin of this receptor is a woman under 30 with stable Graves' hyperthyroidism. The chain carries TRBV19 and TRBJ2-5; 12 bases are shared with TRBD2. CDR3 nucleotide sequence: TGTGCCAGTAGTTCACGACTAGCGGGGGATCAAGAGACCCAGTACTTC. Translation: CASSSRLAGDQETQYF. The full variable domain, its missing parts supplied by reference TRBV19 and TRBJ2-5, is DGGITQSPKYLFRKEGQNVTLSCEQNLNHDAMYWYRQDPGQGLRLIYYSQIVNDFQKGDIAEGYSVSREKKESFPLTVTSAQKNPTAFYLCASSSRLAGDQETQYFGPGTRLLVL.